This TCR beta chain appears in the sequencing data of a study of metastatic and nonmetastatic thyroid tumors. At the level of the study: Where malignant and benign thyroid patients were concerned, repertoires were compared across blood and tumor or nodule tissue. Study results and caveats: Across blood and tumor, TCR beta diversity in malignant thyroid tumors was reportedly significantly higher than in benign nodules.

This clone was detected many times. What it recognizes is unknown. All patients reached thyroid surgery having received no treatment beforehand. In the authors' workflow: Between-group CDR3 differences, defined by clinicopathological status, yielded a distant-metastasis classifier for papillary thyroid cancer. TCRdb re-called the PCR reads with MiXCR. The V and J calls and clone size are TCRdb's, not the authors'. This table has 15,000 to 20,000 clones, about 30% appearing once. The germline V gene has CDR1 LGHDT and CDR2 YNNKEL (reference sequence). This CDR3 is 22 amino acids long. V trimming: 1 base; J trimming: 2 bases; junction bases outside the gene matches: 13.

The chain joins TRBV3-1 to TRBJ2-6, with TRBD2 matching 14 bases. Input material: tumor tissue. This receptor was obtained from a male donor with papillary thyroid cancer or a benign thyroid nodule (not recorded which). Some clones in this sample may be carry-over from other donors' samples. In nucleotides, the CDR3 is TGTGCCAGCAGCCAAGCCTTGCCGGGACTAGCGGGAGAATTAGCTGGGGCCAACGTCCTGACTTTC. The encoded protein is CASSQALPGLAGELAGANVLTF.